The 28 T cell receptor beta chains below all came from one sample that was sequenced in a study of T cell clones after liver transplantation. Here immunoSEQ multiplex PCR was the method, and the copy in TCRdb shows in-frame clones only, minus some. The sample yields more than 20,000 clones, 85% to 95% seen once. The sample consisted of CD8+ T cells from blood, taken approximately 26 months after liver transplant. The receptors shown here come from a human patient who received a liver transplant. The T cells may partly be graft donor cells.

This chain uses TRBV11-3 with TRBJ2-7, with D perhaps TRBD1 (5 bases). The length of the CDR3 is 14 residues. The germline V and J ends were trimmed by 6 bases and 4 bases, with 16 bases remaining between them. From germline, CDR1 is SGHNT and CDR2 YENEEA. The chain's CDR3 is CASSTRGAGYEQYF. CDR3 nucleotides: TGTGCCAGCAGTACTCGTGGGGCAGGTTACGAGCAGTACTTC.

This clone was observed a few times. The chain couples TRBV2 to TRBJ2-7; TRBD1 agrees at 9 bases. The CDR3 is 18 amino acids. V lost 2 bases and J lost 1; bases outside the gene matches: 12. Germline CDR1 and CDR2: SNHLY and FYNNEI. This CDR3 reads CASSERKPGQGYSYEQYF. CDR3 coding DNA: TGTGCCAGCAGTGAAAGAAAACCGGGACAGGGTTATTCCTACGAGCAGTACTTC.

In this sample, this clone turned up once. This sequence joins TRBV21-1 and TRBJ2-7; TRBD1, as called in the table, went unchecked against the DNA. TRBV21-1 is a documented pseudogene. CDR3 length: 16 amino acids. The CDR3 loop reads CASSKRGQGGSYEQYF. In nucleotides, the CDR3 is TGTGCCAGCAGCAAACGAGGACAGGGAGGATCCTACGAGCAGTACTTC.

The rearrangement joins TRBV6-6 to TRBJ2-7; no clear D gene. The CDR3 is 12 amino acids. The V gene lost 2 bases and the J gene lost 0 bases, with 2 bases spanning the gap. In germline, CDR1 is MNHNY, CDR2 SVGAGI (reference sequence). Here the CDR3 reads CASSYNSYEQYF. The CDR3, as DNA: TGTGCCAGCAGTTACAACTCCTACGAGCAGTACTTC.

The genes are TRBV19 and TRBJ2-1; D remains ambiguous. Per the germline V gene, CDR1 is LNHDA and CDR2 is SQIVND (reference sequence). With 4 bases removed from V and 2 bases from J, the gap between germline ends came to 3 bases. The CDR3 runs 12 residues. The CDR3 spells CASSTTYNEQFF. In DNA, the CDR3 is TGTGCCAGTAGTACCACCTACAATGAGCAGTTCTTC.

This clone was counted a few times. J is TRBJ1-3 and V is TRBV30; tentative D call: TRBD1 (5 bases). Germline lookup yields CDR1 GTSNPN and CDR2 SVGIG (reference sequence). The CDR3 totals 15 residues. Trimming took off 3 bases at V and 2 bases at J, with 14 bases between the two ends. The DNA for the CDR3 is TGTGCCTGGAGCGGGGTAGGGGCGGCTGGAAACACCATATATTTT. Translating it yields CAWSGVGAAGNTIYF.

This rearrangement joins TRBV27 to TRBJ2-1, with unresolved D. CDR3 size: 16 residues. From germline, CDR1 is MNHEY and CDR2 SMNVEV (reference sequence). V was cut by 0 bases and J by 4 bases, with 13 bases left in between. CDR3 bases: TGTGCCAGCAGTTTATCTTCCCTGGGCATATACAATGAGCAGTTCTTC. It translates to CASSLSSLGIYNEQFF.

V is TRBV27 and J is TRBJ1-1; D may be TRBD1 (5 bases). This CDR3 has 11 amino acids. Trimming removed 7 bases from V and 5 bases from J, with 8 bases in between. CDR1 is MNHEY, CDR2 SMNVEV, per germline (reference sequence). This CDR3 reads CASIGATEAFF. The CDR3 bases are TGTGCCAGCATCGGGGCGACTGAAGCTTTCTTT.

V and J are TRBV4-3 and TRBJ2-3; D remains ambiguous. This CDR3 spans 17 amino acids. The V end was cut by 0 bases, the J end by 1 base, with 14 bases between. The germline CDR1 and CDR2 sequences are LGHNA and YSLEER. CDR3 in amino acids: CASSQDDTGLGTDTQYF. In nucleotides, the CDR3 is TGCGCCAGCAGCCAAGATGATACGGGTCTCGGCACAGATACGCAGTATTTT.

Details on this clone: A single base separates this from a much larger clone, so it may be a read error. Other DNA sequences in the same sample also yield this CDR3. The V call is TRBV6-5, the J call TRBJ2-7, with 10 positions matching TRBD1. There are 14 residues in the CDR3. V dropped 2 bases and J dropped 7; count of bases not matched to a gene: 5. Germline CDR1 reads MNHEY; CDR2 reads SVGAGI. Written as DNA, the CDR3 is TGTGCCAGCAGTTACGGGGGACAGGGGCGGGAGCAGTACTTC. This sequence encodes CASSYGGQGREQYF.

The CDR3 is CSGRGAGELFF. In DNA, the CDR3 is TGCAGCGGGAGAGGGGCCGGGGAGCTGTTTTTT. The chain couples TRBV20-1 to TRBJ2-2; weak D call: TRBD2 (6 bases). Germline values: CDR1 DFQATT, CDR2 SNEGSKA (reference sequence). The CDR3 contains 11 residues.

This rearrangement joins TRBV4-1 to TRBJ2-3; either TRBD1 or TRBD2 may supply D (5 bases each). V was cut by 4 bases and J by 4 bases, with 24 bases left in between. The CDR3 has 18 amino acids. Germline-derived CDR1 and CDR2 are MGHRA and YSYEKL. The CDR3 coding sequence is TGCGCCAGCAGCCTAAGAGCGGCAGGGATCGTAGGTGCAGATACGCAGTATTTT. Its translation is CASSLRAAGIVGADTQYF.

The chain carries TRBV28 and TRBJ2-7, with 7 bases that match TRBD1. CDR3 length: 12 residues. Losses at the gene ends were 6 bases for V and 2 bases for J; bases not matched to a gene: 1. CDR1 is MDHEN, CDR2 SYDVKM, per germline. This chain's CDR3 is CASRGTAYEQYF. The CDR3 DNA sequence: TGTGCCAGCAGAGGGACAGCCTACGAGCAGTACTTC.

The CDR3 DNA reads as TGTGCCAGCAGCACTGACAGCCCGTCCACTATTGGCTACACCTTC. This translates into CASSTDSPSTIGYTF. The chain joins TRBV7-9 to TRBJ1-2, with D perhaps TRBD1 (5 bases). Germline-derived CDR1 and CDR2 are SEHNR and FQNEAQ (reference sequence). With 5 bases removed from V and 7 bases from J, the gap between germline ends came to 20 bases. The CDR3 extends over 15 amino acids.

The rearrangement joins TRBV7-7 to TRBJ2-1; 8 bases are shared with TRBD2. Germline V CDR1 and CDR2: SSHAT, FNYEAQ (reference sequence). J lost 9 bases, V lost 2 bases, and 12 bases had no gene match. This CDR3 has 16 amino acids. The CDR3, as DNA: TGTGCCAGCAGCTTAATGGTGGCGGGAGGCCGGAGTGAGCAGTTCTTC. Its translation is CASSLMVAGGRSEQFF.

V usage is TRBV19 and J usage is TRBJ2-1, with D hard to call. Trimming cost V 3 bases and J 12 bases, with 9 bases left between them. The CDR3 contains 11 residues. Looked up from germline, CDR1 is LNHDA and CDR2 is SQIVND (reference sequence). The CDR3: CASSIGLGQFF. The CDR3 DNA reads TGTGCCAGTAGTATCGGTCTCGGGCAGTTCTTC.

The genes are TRBV10-3 and TRBJ2-7; 10 nucleotides align to TRBD2. This CDR3 has 15 residues. The V gene end was trimmed by 10 bases and the J gene end by 0 bases; junction bases not matched to a gene: 9. Germline CDR1 and CDR2: ENHRY and SYGVKD. CDR3 protein: CATLSGTSDSYEQYF. CDR3 nucleotides: TGTGCCACCCTTTCCGGGACTAGCGACTCCTACGAGCAGTACTTC.

This rearrangement joins TRBV10-1 to TRBJ2-3; 10 bases agree with TRBD2. V lost 1 base, J lost 0 bases, and 4 bases stayed unmatched. Germline V gene sequence: CDR1 WNHNN, CDR2 SYGVQD (reference sequence). The CDR3 has 17 amino acids. The CDR3 DNA is TGCGCCAGCAGTGAGTTGATAGCGGGAGGAAGCACAGATACGCAGTATTTT. This codes for CASSELIAGGSTDTQYF.

V is TRBV7-6 and J is TRBJ2-7; the D gene could be TRBD1 or TRBD2 (5 bases each). Germline V lookup: CDR1 SGHVS, CDR2 FNYEAQ. The CDR3 sequence is 13 residues long. Trimming left V 1 base short and J 2 bases short, with 6 bases between. CDR3 sequence (DNA): TGTGCCAGCAGCTTAGGGGGGACCTACGAGCAGTACTTC. Residues: CASSLGGTYEQYF.

Concerning this clone: Other DNA sequences in this sample translate to the same CDR3. V is TRBV7-3 and J is TRBJ2-7; D unclear. V gave up 2 bases and J gave up 3 bases, with 8 bases separating them. CDR3 length: 13 amino acids. Germline-derived CDR1 and CDR2 are SGHTA and FQGTGA. The chain's CDR3 is CASSLGPNYEQYF. CDR3 DNA sequence: TGTGCCAGCAGCTTAGGGCCAAACTACGAGCAGTACTTC. The whole variable domain, filled in from reference TRBV7-3 and TRBJ2-7, reads GAGVSQTPSNKVTEKGKYVELRCDPISGHTALYWYRQSLGQGPEFLIYFQGTGAADDSGLPNDRFFAVRPEGSVSTLKIQRTERGDSAVYLCASSLGPNYEQYFGPGTRLTVT.

The rearrangement uses TRBV5-6 and TRBJ2-2; 8 nucleotides line up with TRBD1. This CDR3 has 15 residues. Germline-derived CDR1 and CDR2 are SGHDT and YYEEEE. V gave up 6 bases and J gave up 7 bases; unmatched junction bases: 11. CDR3 loop: CASTPTGVFDGELFF. CDR3 coding DNA: TGTGCCAGCACTCCGACAGGGGTTTTTGACGGGGAGCTGTTTTTT.

The chain recombines TRBV5-4 with TRBJ2-7; D call uncertain. The CDR3 runs to 12 residues. V was clipped by 0 bases and J by 4 bases, with 5 bases between them. Germline V gene lookup returns CDR1 SGHNT and CDR2 YYREEE (reference sequence). Here the CDR3 reads CASSLGGYEQYF. In DNA, the CDR3 is TGTGCCAGCAGCTTGGGCGGATACGAGCAGTACTTC.

The J gene is TRBJ1-5, the V gene TRBV11-3; 11 positions match TRBD1. This CDR3 has 13 amino acids. V gave up 4 bases and J gave up 8 bases; unmatched junction bases: 1. Germline-derived CDR1 and CDR2 are SGHNT and YENEEA. CDR3 in amino acids: CASSSGQGEPQHF. In DNA form, the CDR3 reads TGTGCCAGCAGCTCGGGACAGGGGGAGCCCCAGCATTTT.

In this sample, this clone turned up once. The chain uses TRBV5-1 and TRBJ2-1; TRBD2 agrees at 11 bases. V shed 4 bases, J shed 7 bases, and the junction held 7 bases outside the gene matches. CDR1 SGHRS and CDR2 YFSETQ come from the germline V gene. The CDR3 is 15 amino acids. The CDR3 sequence: CASSLPTSGENEQFF. CDR3 coding DNA: TGCGCCAGCAGCCTCCCGACTAGCGGGGAAAATGAGCAGTTCTTC.

V is TRBV11-3 and J is TRBJ2-7; D gene uncertain. The germline CDR1 and CDR2 sequences are SGHNT and YENEEA. Trimming removed 2 bases from V and 4 bases from J, with 6 bases in between. The CDR3 runs to 12 residues. The CDR3 region is CASSLNLYEQYF. CDR3 in DNA: TGTGCCAGCAGCTTAAATCTTTACGAGCAGTACTTC.

In this sample, this clone turned up once. The V call is TRBV4-3, the J call TRBJ2-7; D is undetermined. Germline-derived CDR1 and CDR2 are LGHNA and YSLEER. V lost 4 bases and J lost 4, with 14 bases in between. The CDR3 runs to 14 residues. This CDR3 is CASSPLQWGYEQYF. Written as DNA, the CDR3 is TGCGCCAGCAGCCCGCTACAGTGGGGTTACGAGCAGTACTTC.

As DNA, the CDR3 is TGTGCCAGCACGACCGGGAGCTCCTACAATGAGCAGTTCTTC. This gives the protein CASTTGSSYNEQFF. V is TRBV9 and J is TRBJ2-1, with D possibly matching TRBD2 (6 bases). CDR1 is SGDLS, CDR2 YYNGEE, per germline. Trimming took 6 bases from V and 0 from J, leaving 10 bases between them. CDR3 length: 14 residues. Filled out from reference TRBV9 and TRBJ2-1, the complete variable domain reads DSGVTQTPKHLITATGQRVTLRCSPRSGDLSVYWYQQSLDQGLQFLIQYYNGEERAKGNILERFSAQQFPDLHSELNLSSLELGDSALYFCASTTGSSYNEQFFGPGTRLTVL.

The J gene is TRBJ2-7, the V gene TRBV11-2, with D perhaps TRBD2 (5 bases). Germline-derived CDR1 and CDR2 are SGHAT and FQNNGV. This CDR3 comprises 11 residues. The V and J ends lost 7 bases and 4 bases respectively, with 8 bases between them. The CDR3 sequence is CASTPGYEQYF. The DNA of the CDR3 is TGTGCCAGCACCCCGGGGTACGAGCAGTACTTC.